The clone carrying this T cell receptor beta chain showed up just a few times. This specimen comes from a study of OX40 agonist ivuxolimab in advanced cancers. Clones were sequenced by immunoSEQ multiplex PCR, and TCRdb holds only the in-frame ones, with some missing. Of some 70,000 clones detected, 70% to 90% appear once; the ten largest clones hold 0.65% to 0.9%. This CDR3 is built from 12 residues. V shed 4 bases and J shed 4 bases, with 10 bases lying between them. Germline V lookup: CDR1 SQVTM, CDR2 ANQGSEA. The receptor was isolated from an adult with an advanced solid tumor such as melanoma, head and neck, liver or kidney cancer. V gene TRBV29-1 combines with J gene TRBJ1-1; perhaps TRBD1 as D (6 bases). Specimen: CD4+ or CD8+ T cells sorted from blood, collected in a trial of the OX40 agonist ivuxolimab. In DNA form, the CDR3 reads TGCAGCGTTGTCAGGGGAGGCACTGAAGCTTTCTTT. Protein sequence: CSVVRGGTEAFF.